One sample yielded the 29 T cell receptor beta chains listed below, sequenced in a study of blood T cell repertoires in COVID-19. Clones were read by immunoSEQ multiplex PCR, and TCRdb kept only the in-frame ones, dropping some. The sample has fewer than 200,000 clones; around 73% are singletons. Material for sequencing was PBMCs or T cells enriched from blood (not recorded which). Receptor source: a woman between 45 and 60 years old who had recovered from COVID-19.

V usage is TRBV21-1 and J usage is TRBJ2-2; TRBD2 is the table's D call, not checked against the DNA. TRBV21-1 is an annotated pseudogene. The CDR3 is 16 amino acids. The CDR3 bases are TGTGCCAGCACCCAATATCACACGGGGTCCACCGGGGAGCTGTTTTTT. Protein product: CASTQYHTGSTGELFF.

This chain connects TRBV19 to TRBJ1-2; D may be TRBD1 (6 bases). Germline assignment: CDR1 LNHDA and CDR2 SQIVND (reference sequence). The V end lost 2 bases, the J end lost 1 base, and 11 bases lay between the germline ends. This CDR3 contains 15 residues. Written as DNA, the CDR3 is TGTGCCAGTAGTATATCACAGGGAAGTAACTATGGCTACACCTTC. It specifies CASSISQGSNYGYTF.

As DNA, the CDR3 is TGTGCCATCAGTGACGGGACAGCCTACGAGCAGTACTTC. Residues: CAISDGTAYEQYF. The chain carries TRBV10-3 and TRBJ2-7; 7 bases are shared with TRBD1. Germline CDR1 is ENHRY and CDR2 is SYGVKD. The CDR3 covers 13 residues. With V trimmed by 3 bases and J by 2 bases, 1 base remained unmatched.

The gene calls are TRBV7-2 and TRBJ2-7, with a possible D match to TRBD1 (6 bases). The CDR3 covers 14 residues. CDR1 is SGHTA, CDR2 FQGNSA, per germline. V dropped 2 bases and J dropped 2 bases, with 10 bases sitting between them. This chain's CDR3 is CASSLLQGPYEQYF. The CDR3 region has the DNA TGTGCCAGCAGCTTACTCCAGGGGCCCTACGAGCAGTACTTC.

The gene calls are TRBV14 and TRBJ2-5, with a weak D call TRBD2 (6 bases). V lost 3 bases and J 7 bases, leaving 18 bases between the germline ends. The germline CDR1 and CDR2 sequences are SGHDN and FVKESK. The length of the CDR3 is 15 residues. In nucleotides, the CDR3 is TGTGCCAGCAGCCAGCCCCACCGGGAGTGGGCGACCCAGTACTTC. This encodes CASSQPHREWATQYF.

This sequence joins TRBV7-9 and TRBJ2-1; unclear D gene. Trimming stripped 1 base from V and 6 bases from J, with 4 bases between. This CDR3 contains 12 residues. Germline V CDR1 and CDR2: SEHNR, FQNEAQ (reference sequence). CDR3: CASSLVSNEQFF. The CDR3, as DNA: TGTGCCAGCAGCTTAGTCAGCAATGAGCAGTTCTTC.

This chain joins TRBV5-1 and TRBJ1-3; D is unclear. The V end lost 4 bases, the J end lost 9 bases, and 20 bases lay between the germline ends. CDR3 length: 15 residues. Germline V gene lookup returns CDR1 SGHRS and CDR2 YFSETQ. CDR3 nucleotides: TGCGCCAGCAGCCCGACTGCGACCGACCGAGGCACCATATATTTT. This gives the protein CASSPTATDRGTIYF.

The rearrangement links TRBV29-1 to TRBJ2-5; tentatively, D is TRBD1 (6 bases). Germline values: CDR1 SQVTM, CDR2 ANQGSEA. The V end lost 0 bases, the J end lost 2 bases, and 10 bases lay between the germline ends. The CDR3 sequence is 14 residues long. The CDR3 DNA is TGCAGCGTTGAAGAGAGACAGGCACAAGAGACCCAGTACTTC. This sequence encodes CSVEERQAQETQYF. The whole variable domain, filled in from reference TRBV29-1 and TRBJ2-5, reads SAVISQKPSRDICQRGTSLTIQCQVDSQVTMMFWYRQQPGQSLTLIATANQGSEATYESGFVIDKFPISRPNLTFSTLTVSNMSPEDSSIYLCSVEERQAQETQYFGPGTRLLVL.

This clone was seen ten or more times. This chain's CDR3 is CASSRAGAPTNEQFF. DNA for the CDR3: TGTGCCAGCAGCCGGGCGGGAGCGCCCACCAATGAGCAGTTCTTC. V usage is TRBV3-1 (or the pseudogene TRBV3-2) and J usage is TRBJ2-1; 7 nucleotides align to TRBD2. From germline, CDR1 is LGHDT and CDR2 YNNKEL (reference sequence). V shed 4 bases and J 6 bases; nucleotides not matched to a gene: 9. The CDR3 runs 15 residues.

This rearrangement joins TRBV2 to TRBJ1-1; 7 positions match TRBD1. The germline V gene encodes CDR1 SNHLY and CDR2 FYNNEI. V was pared by 7 bases and J by 5 bases, with 13 bases of the junction left unmatched. The CDR3 sequence is 15 residues long. CDR3 coding DNA: TGTGCCAGCACCCTGAAGGCAGGGGGTCCTACTGAAGCTTTCTTT. It translates to CASTLKAGGPTEAFF.

This chain connects TRBV7-2 to TRBJ2-4; 9 positions match TRBD1. This CDR3 contains 16 residues. CDR1 SGHTA and CDR2 FQGNSA come from the germline V gene. Trimming removed 5 bases from V and 2 bases from J; junction bases left unmatched: 7. CDR3 nucleotide sequence: TGTGCCAGCAGCCATAGACAGGGGGAGACCAAAAACATTCAGTACTTC. Translating gives CASSHRQGETKNIQYF.

This CDR3 reads CASSRNRDLNTEAFF. The CDR3 nucleotides are TGTGCCAGCAGTCGCAACAGGGATCTGAACACTGAAGCTTTCTTT. V is TRBV6-5 and J is TRBJ1-1; a weak D match, TRBD1 (6 bases). This CDR3 spans 15 amino acids. The germline gives CDR1 MNHEY, CDR2 SVGAGI. V was shortened by 5 bases and J by 0 bases, with 13 bases between the two germline ends.

The rearrangement joins TRBV10-3 to TRBJ2-1, with 12 bases fitting TRBD2. Germline CDR1 and CDR2: ENHRY and SYGVKD. The V gene end was trimmed by 2 bases and the J gene end by 5 bases; junction bases not matched to a gene: 13. The CDR3 contains 19 residues. CDR3 loop: CAISEGLAGNPGVNNEQFF. CDR3 sequence (DNA): TGTGCCATCAGTGAGGGACTAGCGGGAAACCCTGGGGTGAACAATGAGCAGTTCTTC.

This chain uses TRBV9 with TRBJ2-7, with D perhaps TRBD2 (5 bases). CDR1 and CDR2 (germline): SGDLS, YYNGEE. With 0 bases removed from V and 1 base from J, the gap between germline ends came to 14 bases. The CDR3 has 16 amino acids. CDR3 in amino acids: CASSVGGSEKSYEQYF. CDR3 in DNA: TGTGCCAGCAGCGTAGGTGGGAGCGAGAAATCCTACGAGCAGTACTTC.

This clone turned up a few times. The chain employs TRBV9 and TRBJ1-2; a weak D match, TRBD1 (5 bases). Germline V gene lookup returns CDR1 SGDLS and CDR2 YYNGEE. The V end was cut by 4 bases, the J end by 4 bases, with 14 bases between. The CDR3 extends over 14 amino acids. The CDR3 loop is CASSTRDWGYGYTF. The CDR3 DNA reads as TGTGCCAGCAGCACCCGGGACTGGGGCTATGGCTACACCTTC.

The chain carries TRBV19 and TRBJ2-2; unclear D gene. The CDR3 spans 14 residues. Germline-derived CDR1 and CDR2 are LNHDA and SQIVND (reference sequence). Trimming removed 0 bases at V and 0 bases at J, with 2 bases between. As DNA, the CDR3 is TGTGCCAGTAGTATAGACGCGAACACCGGGGAGCTGTTTTTT. Translating it yields CASSIDANTGELFF.

CDR3 nucleotides: TGTGCCCAGGGCGGGACAGGGGGCTCTGGGGCCAACGTCCTGACTTTC. Its protein is CAQGGTGGSGANVLTF. The chain carries TRBV7-9 and TRBJ2-6, with 11 bases matching TRBD1. The CDR3 is 16 amino acids. V lost 11 bases to trimming and J lost 0 bases; unmatched junction nucleotides: 6. The germline gives CDR1 SEHNR, CDR2 FQNEAQ (reference sequence).

There are a few counts of this clone. V gene TRBV7-9 combines with J gene TRBJ2-7; D perhaps matches TRBD1 (6 bases). The CDR3 is made up of 15 amino acids. Germline values: CDR1 SEHNR, CDR2 FQNEAQ (reference sequence). Trimming removed 1 base from V and 2 bases from J, with 12 bases in between. The CDR3 protein is CASSLVGTTTYEQYF. DNA of the CDR3: TGTGCCAGCAGCTTAGTGGGGACAACGACCTACGAGCAGTACTTC. The full variable domain, in which reference TRBV7-9 and TRBJ2-7 provide the parts outside the CDR3, is DTGVSQNPRHKITKRGQNVTFRCDPISEHNRLYWYRQTLGQGPEFLTYFQNEAQLEKSRLLSDRFSAERPKGSFSTLEIQRTEQGDSAMYLCASSLVGTTTYEQYFGPGTRLTVT.

The CDR3 loop reads CASSQDPLGYTF. CDR3 nucleotides: TGTGCCAGCAGCCAAGACCCACTGGGCTACACCTTC. The chain links TRBV4-2 to TRBJ1-2; no definite D call. The CDR3 is 12 residues long. V was pared by 0 bases and J by 8 bases, with 7 bases between. CDR1 LGHNA and CDR2 YNFKEQ come from the germline V gene.

This clone has just a few counts. The chain uses TRBV24-1 and TRBJ2-6; TRBD1 aligns across 11 bases. Germline V lookup: CDR1 KGHDR, CDR2 SFDVKD. After removal of 4 bases from V and 4 bases from J, the junction contained 5 bases not matched to a gene. The CDR3 length is 17 residues. Here the CDR3 reads CATSDRGQGAGANVLTF. The DNA for the CDR3 is TGTGCCACCAGTGACCGTGGACAGGGGGCCGGGGCCAACGTCCTGACTTTC.

The chain carries TRBV27 and TRBJ2-1; 9 bases agree with TRBD1. The ends lost 4 bases at V and 15 bases at J; junction bases unmatched: 10. CDR1 and CDR2 (germline): MNHEY, SMNVEV (reference sequence). The CDR3 sequence is 13 residues long. CDR3 nucleotides: TGTGCCAGCAGTTCGAACAGACAGGGGGGGAGGTTCTTC. Amino acids: CASSSNRQGGRFF.

This chain connects TRBV27 to TRBJ2-5; maybe TRBD1 (6 bases). The ends were cut back, 7 bases at V and 7 bases at J, with 19 bases in the middle. The CDR3 length is 14 residues. The germline gives CDR1 MNHEY, CDR2 SMNVEV (reference sequence). The CDR3 is CASTRDNQGGTQYF. In DNA form, the CDR3 reads TGTGCCAGCACGCGTGATAACCAAGGGGGGACCCAGTACTTC.

This chain links TRBV15 with TRBJ1-1; tentatively, D is TRBD1 (6 bases). CDR1 and CDR2 from the germline V gene are LNHNV and YYDKDF (reference sequence). The CDR3 has 14 amino acids. V was clipped by 2 bases and J by 3 bases, with 10 bases between them. The CDR3 coding sequence is TGTGCCACCAGCAGATTACAGGGAGACACTGAAGCTTTCTTT. This gives the protein CATSRLQGDTEAFF.

V is TRBV27 and J is TRBJ1-2; possible D gene TRBD1, 5 bases. CDR1 is MNHEY and CDR2 is SMNVEV in the germline V gene (reference sequence). Trimming took off 1 base at V and 8 bases at J, with 8 bases between the two ends. The CDR3 contains 12 residues. In nucleotides, the CDR3 is TGTGCCAGCAGTTTATACAGGCTCGGCTACACCTTC. It translates to CASSLYRLGYTF.

Many counts were recorded for this clone. The rearrangement uses TRBV2 and TRBJ2-2; the match to TRBD2 covers 9 bases. The CDR3 loop spans 16 amino acids. Trimming removed 6 bases from V and 7 bases from J; junction bases left unmatched: 12. Germline CDR1 SNHLY, CDR2 FYNNEI. CDR3 region: CASSPQISGSFGELFF. Written as DNA, the CDR3 is TGTGCCAGCAGCCCGCAGATTAGCGGGAGTTTCGGGGAGCTGTTTTTT.

The sample holds a few counts of this clone. The chain joins TRBV6-2 or TRBV6-3 to TRBJ2-1; 8 nucleotides align to TRBD2. The CDR3 totals 15 residues. The V segment lost 0 bases and the J segment 5 bases; nucleotides outside the gene matches: 3. Looked up from germline, CDR1 is MNHEY and CDR2 is SVGEGT. The CDR3 nucleotides read TGTGCCAGCAGTTACTCTCGGGAGGGCAACAATGAGCAGTTCTTC. Protein: CASSYSREGNNEQFF.

The chain uses TRBV5-4 and TRBJ2-1; 8 nucleotides align to TRBD1. CDR3 length: 14 residues. Germline V CDR1 and CDR2: SGHNT, YYREEE (reference sequence). V shed 4 bases, J shed 7 bases, and the junction held 7 bases outside the gene matches. CDR3 sequence: CASSPRTGLNEQFF. The CDR3 DNA reads as TGTGCCAGCAGCCCGAGGACAGGGTTGAATGAGCAGTTCTTC.

This chain links TRBV7-2 with TRBJ2-1, with D possibly being TRBD2 (6 bases). The V and J ends lost 4 bases and 9 bases respectively, with 13 bases between them. The CDR3 is 13 amino acids. Germline V gives CDR1 SGHTA, CDR2 FQGNSA. As DNA, the CDR3 is TGTGCCAGCAGCTCTAGCGTCACGACTGAGCAGTTCTTC. Residues: CASSSSVTTEQFF.

The rearrangement joins TRBV3-1 (or the pseudogene TRBV3-2) to TRBJ2-5; TRBD2 matches at 9 bases. Per the germline V gene, CDR1 is LGHDT and CDR2 is YNNKEL (reference sequence). The CDR3 runs to 15 residues. Trimming cost V 4 bases and J 5 bases; bases outside gene matches: 8. This CDR3 is CASSPGGSGSETQYF. The DNA for the CDR3 is TGTGCCAGCAGCCCGGGAGGTAGCGGGAGTGAGACCCAGTACTTC.